This TCR beta chain stems from a study of T cells in Graves' hyperthyroidism and ophthalmopathy. Patients aged 18 to 65 had newly diagnosed hyperthyroidism lasting under 2 months. PBMCs were derived from 10 ml fresh peripheral blood. The investigators amplified TCR beta CDR3 regions from RNA transcripts. TCR CDR3 regions were first amplified by RT-PCR with HTBI primers. TCRdb re-derived calls from the multiplex PCR reads in MiXCR, one entry per CDR3 protein. The sample lists roughly 99,000 distinct CDR3 sequences; about 16% were seen once. Trimming at V came to 4 bases and at J to 8 bases, leaving 10 bases not matched to a gene. The V gene's germline CDR1 is DFQATT and CDR2 SNEGSKA (reference sequence). The CDR3 sequence is 14 residues long. This clonotype was seen repeatedly, ten times or more.

The rearrangement uses TRBV20-1 and TRBJ2-1; 8 bases are shared with TRBD2. This clonotype was obtained from a woman between 45 and 65 years old with Graves' hyperthyroidism. The sample comprised blood. The CDR3 DNA reads as TGCAGTGCTACGGGCAGCGGGAGAGGGCATGAGCAGTTCTTC. This encodes CSATGSGRGHEQFF.